These T cell receptor beta chains were read from a single sample in a study of beta chain features in type 1 diabetes. The table came from immunoSEQ multiplex PCR; TCRdb's copy has only in-frame clones and leaves some out. There are a few hundred thousand clones in the sample; approximately 12% occur only once, and nearly 0.015% lies in the top ten. The sequenced material came from naive CD4+ T cells from blood. The source of these receptors is a woman between 18 and 29 years old with type 1 diabetes. Each CDR3 is given with its conserved first and last residue. A D gene is named only where the DNA matches it firmly. Clone size is shown for a subset of rows, as once, few, many or a class of expanded clone.

few,TRBJ2-7,TRBV18,TRBD2,CASSPNTSGSDEQYF,TGTGCCAGCTCACCAAATACTAGCGGGAGCGACGAGCAGTACTTC
.,TRBJ2-7,TRBV10-3,.,CAISWDIYEQYF,TGTGCCATCAGCTGGGACATTTACGAGCAGTACTTC
few,TRBJ2-2,TRBV11-2,.,CASSHRGLYTGELFF,TGTGCCAGCAGCCATAGGGGACTGTACACCGGGGAGCTGTTTTTT
few,TRBJ2-5,TRBV7-2,.,CASSVPWTKQETQYF,TGTGCCAGCAGCGTACCTTGGACAAAACAAGAGACCCAGTACTTC
.,TRBJ2-1,TRBV6-5,TRBD1,CASHPGQDSYNEQFF,TGTGCCAGCCACCCGGGACAGGACTCCTACAATGAGCAGTTCTTC
few,TRBJ1-5,TRBV28,.,CASSSGTHYQPQHF,TGTGCCAGCAGTTCCGGGACACATTATCAGCCCCAGCATTTT
few,TRBJ1-2,TRBV7-9,TRBD1,CASSFGQVFDGYTF,TGTGCCAGCAGCTTCGGACAGGTTTTCGATGGCTACACCTTC
.,TRBJ2-1,TRBV9,TRBD2,CASNGEGISYNEQFF,TGTGCCAGCAATGGGGAGGGGATATCCTACAATGAGCAGTTCTTC
.,TRBJ2-1,TRBV11-2,TRBD2,CASSPRTSGRAVLNEQFF,TGTGCCAGCAGCCCGCGGACTAGCGGGAGGGCCGTGTTGAATGAGCAGTTCTTC
few,TRBJ2-1,TRBV18,TRBD2,CASSVTSGSSYNEQFF,TGTGCCAGCTCAGTGACTAGCGGTAGCTCCTACAATGAGCAGTTCTTC
few,TRBJ1-2,TRBV18,.,CASSPIAGEPYGYTF,TGTGCCAGCTCACCAATCGCAGGTGAACCTTATGGCTACACCTTC
few,TRBJ2-3,TRBV29-1,TRBD2,CSFGTRLTDTQYF,TGCAGCTTCGGGACTAGGCTCACAGATACGCAGTATTTT
few,TRBJ1-5,TRBV28,.,CASSQGLNGNQPQHF,TGTGCCAGCAGCCAAGGACTGAATGGCAATCAGCCCCAGCATTTT
few,TRBJ2-2,TRBV29-1,.,CSVVTGTGELFF,TGCAGCGTTGTTACCGGTACCGGGGAGCTGTTTTTT
.,TRBJ2-1,TRBV11-3,.,CASSLGVGPRENEQFF,TGTGCCAGCAGCTTAGGAGTCGGGCCCAGGGAAAATGAGCAGTTCTTC
.,TRBJ2-7,TRBV28,TRBD1,CASTIGNRDRQYF,TGTGCCAGCACCATTGGGAACCGGGACAGGCAGTACTTC
few,TRBJ1-2,TRBV27,TRBD1,CASSATGTGVYGYTF,TGTGCCAGCAGTGCCACCGGGACAGGGGTCTATGGCTACACCTTC
.,TRBJ2-1,TRBV6-5,.,CASSYSRVYNEQFF,TGTGCCAGCAGTTACTCGAGGGTCTACAATGAGCAGTTCTTC
few,TRBJ2-5,TRBV9,.,CASSVGEWETQHF,TGTGCCAGCAGCGTAGGGGAGTGGGAGACCCAGCACTTC